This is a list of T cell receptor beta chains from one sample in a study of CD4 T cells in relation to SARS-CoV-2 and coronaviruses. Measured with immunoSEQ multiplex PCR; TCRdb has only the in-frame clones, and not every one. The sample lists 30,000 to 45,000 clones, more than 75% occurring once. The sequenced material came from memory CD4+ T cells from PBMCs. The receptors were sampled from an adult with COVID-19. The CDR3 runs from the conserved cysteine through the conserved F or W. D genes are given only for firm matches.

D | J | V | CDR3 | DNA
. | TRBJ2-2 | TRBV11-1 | CASSPQGGDTGELFF | TGTGCCAGCAGCCCACAGGGAGGGGACACCGGGGAGCTGTTTTTT
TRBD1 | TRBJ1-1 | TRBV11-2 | CASSFVVPARGLYTEAFF | TGTGCCAGCAGCTTTGTGGTCCCTGCCAGGGGGCTGTACACTGAAGCTTTCTTT
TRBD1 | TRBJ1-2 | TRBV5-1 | CASSFDRVVGYTF | TGCGCCAGCAGCTTCGACAGGGTGGTTGGCTACACCTTC
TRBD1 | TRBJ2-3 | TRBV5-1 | CASSSGTDTDTQYF | TGCGCCAGCAGTTCCGGGACAGACACAGATACGCAGTATTTT
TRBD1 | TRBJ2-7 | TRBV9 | CASSPRTGREQYF | TGTGCCAGCAGCCCTCGGACAGGGCGGGAGCAGTACTTC
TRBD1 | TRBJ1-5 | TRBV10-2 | CASSVTGQGYNQPQHF | TGCGCCAGCAGTGTAACGGGACAGGGCTACAATCAGCCCCAGCATTTT
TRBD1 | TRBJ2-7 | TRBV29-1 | CSVGGTGSYEQYF | TGCAGCGTTGGAGGGACAGGGAGCTACGAGCAGTACTTC
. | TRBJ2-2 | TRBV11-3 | CASSLGGQRNTGELFF | TGTGCCAGCAGCTTAGGAGGACAGCGGAACACCGGGGAGCTGTTTTTT
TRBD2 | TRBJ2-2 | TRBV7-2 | CASSLTGLAGGRPGELFF | TGTGCCAGCAGCTTAACCGGACTAGCGGGGGGGCGGCCCGGGGAGCTGTTTTTT
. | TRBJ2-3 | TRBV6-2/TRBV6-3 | CASSQGLGTTSTDTQYF | TGTGCCAGCAGCCAGGGGCTGGGAACAACTAGCACAGATACGCAGTATTTT
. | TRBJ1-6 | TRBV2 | CASSEMTAQSRVSSYNSPLHF | TGTGCCAGCAGTGAAATGACAGCTCAATCTCGGGTTAGCTCCTATAATTCACCCCTCCACTTT